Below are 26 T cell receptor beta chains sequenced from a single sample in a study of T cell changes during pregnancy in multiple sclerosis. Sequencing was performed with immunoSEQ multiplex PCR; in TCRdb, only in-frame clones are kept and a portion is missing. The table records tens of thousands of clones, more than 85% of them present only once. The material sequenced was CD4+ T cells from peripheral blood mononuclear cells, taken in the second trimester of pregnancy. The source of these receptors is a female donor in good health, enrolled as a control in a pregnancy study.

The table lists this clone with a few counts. CDR3 sequence: CASSIVFRTGRNTEAFF. In DNA, the CDR3 is TGTGCCAGTAGTATAGTGTTCCGGACAGGGCGGAACACTGAAGCTTTCTTT. This chain joins TRBV19 and TRBJ1-1; 8 positions match TRBD1. The CDR3 has 17 residues. V dropped 1 base and J dropped 1; count of bases not matched to a gene: 8. Germline CDR1 is LNHDA and CDR2 is SQIVND (reference sequence). The full variable domain, in which reference TRBV19 and TRBJ1-1 provide the parts outside the CDR3, is DGGITQSPKYLFRKEGQNVTLSCEQNLNHDAMYWYRQDPGQGLRLIYYSQIVNDFQKGDIAEGYSVSREKKESFPLTVTSAQKNPTAFYLCASSIVFRTGRNTEAFFGQGTRLTVV.

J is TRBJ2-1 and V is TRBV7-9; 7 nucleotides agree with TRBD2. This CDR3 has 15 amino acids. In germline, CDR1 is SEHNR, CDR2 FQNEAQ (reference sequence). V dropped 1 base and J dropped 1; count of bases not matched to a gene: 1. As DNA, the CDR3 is TGTGCCAGCAGCTTAGGCGGGGGTTCCTACAATGAGCAGTTCTTC. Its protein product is CASSLGGGSYNEQFF. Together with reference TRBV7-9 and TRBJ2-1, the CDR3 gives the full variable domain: DTGVSQNPRHKITKRGQNVTFRCDPISEHNRLYWYRQTLGQGPEFLTYFQNEAQLEKSRLLSDRFSAERPKGSFSTLEIQRTEQGDSAMYLCASSLGGGSYNEQFFGPGTRLTVL.

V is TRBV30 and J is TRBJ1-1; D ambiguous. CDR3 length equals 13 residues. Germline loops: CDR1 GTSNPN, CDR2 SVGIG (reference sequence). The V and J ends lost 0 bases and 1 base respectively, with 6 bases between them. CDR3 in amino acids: CAWSVEANTEAFF. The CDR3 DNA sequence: TGTGCCTGGAGTGTTGAGGCGAACACTGAAGCTTTCTTT.

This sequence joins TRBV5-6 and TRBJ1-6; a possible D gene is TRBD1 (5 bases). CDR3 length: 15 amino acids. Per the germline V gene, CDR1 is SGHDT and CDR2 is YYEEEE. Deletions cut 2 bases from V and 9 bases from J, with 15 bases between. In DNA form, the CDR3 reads TGTGCCAGCAGCTTCCGGACCTCTAGGGGTTCACCCCTCCACTTT. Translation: CASSFRTSRGSPLHF.

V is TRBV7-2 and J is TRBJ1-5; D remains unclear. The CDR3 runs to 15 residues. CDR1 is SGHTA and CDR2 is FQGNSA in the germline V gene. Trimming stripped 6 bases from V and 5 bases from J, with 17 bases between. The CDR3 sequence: CASRSTAAGDQPQHF. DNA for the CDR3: TGTGCCAGCAGATCCACAGCGGCGGGAGATCAGCCCCAGCATTTT.

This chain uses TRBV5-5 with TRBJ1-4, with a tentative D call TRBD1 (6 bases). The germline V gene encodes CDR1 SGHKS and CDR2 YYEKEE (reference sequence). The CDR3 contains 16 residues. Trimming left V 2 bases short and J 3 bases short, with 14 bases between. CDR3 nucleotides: TGTGCCAGCAGCTTAACAGGGTACTTGGCTAATGAAAAACTGTTTTTT. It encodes CASSLTGYLANEKLFF.

In nucleotides, the CDR3 is TGTGCCAGCAGTGACCAGACAGATACGCAGTATTTT. Its protein is CASSDQTDTQYF. This chain joins TRBV6-4 and TRBJ2-3; D not certain. CDR1 MRHNA and CDR2 SNTAGT come from the germline V gene. Trimming removed 2 bases from V and 3 bases from J, with 3 bases in between. The CDR3 spans 12 residues.

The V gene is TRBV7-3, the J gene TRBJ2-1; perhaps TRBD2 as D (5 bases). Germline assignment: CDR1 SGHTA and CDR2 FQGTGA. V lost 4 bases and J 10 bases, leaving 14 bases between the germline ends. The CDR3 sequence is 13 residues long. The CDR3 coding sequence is TGTGCCAGCAGCTGGAGTGGAGGCCAGGAGCAGTTCTTC. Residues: CASSWSGGQEQFF. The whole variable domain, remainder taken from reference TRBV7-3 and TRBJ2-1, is GAGVSQTPSNKVTEKGKYVELRCDPISGHTALYWYRQSLGQGPEFLIYFQGTGAADDSGLPNDRFFAVRPEGSVSTLKIQRTERGDSAVYLCASSWSGGQEQFFGPGTRLTVL.

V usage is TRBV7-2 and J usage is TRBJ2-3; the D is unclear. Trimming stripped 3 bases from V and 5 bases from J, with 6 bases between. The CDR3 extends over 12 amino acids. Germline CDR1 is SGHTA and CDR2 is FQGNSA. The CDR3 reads CASSFMRDTQYF. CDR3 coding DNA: TGTGCCAGCAGCTTTATGCGAGATACGCAGTATTTT.

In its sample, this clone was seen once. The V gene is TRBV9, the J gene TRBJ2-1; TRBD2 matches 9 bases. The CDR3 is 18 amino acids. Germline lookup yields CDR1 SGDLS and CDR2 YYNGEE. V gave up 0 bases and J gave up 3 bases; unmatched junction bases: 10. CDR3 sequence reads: CASSVAAGGRPLYNEQFF. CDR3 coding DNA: TGTGCCAGCAGCGTAGCGGCGGGAGGGCGCCCTCTCTACAATGAGCAGTTCTTC.

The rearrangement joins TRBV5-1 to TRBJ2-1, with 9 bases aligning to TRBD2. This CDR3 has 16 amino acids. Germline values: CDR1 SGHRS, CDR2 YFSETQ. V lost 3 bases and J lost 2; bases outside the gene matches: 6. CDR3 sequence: CASSSESGRPYNEQFF. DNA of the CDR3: TGCGCCAGCAGCTCGGAAAGCGGGAGGCCCTACAATGAGCAGTTCTTC.

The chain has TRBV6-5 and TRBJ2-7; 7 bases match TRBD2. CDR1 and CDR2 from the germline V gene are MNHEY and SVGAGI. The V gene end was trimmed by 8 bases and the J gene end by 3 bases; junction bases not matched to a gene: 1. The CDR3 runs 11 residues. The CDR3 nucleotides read TGTGCCAGCCAGCGGGGCTACGAGCAGTACTTC. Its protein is CASQRGYEQYF.

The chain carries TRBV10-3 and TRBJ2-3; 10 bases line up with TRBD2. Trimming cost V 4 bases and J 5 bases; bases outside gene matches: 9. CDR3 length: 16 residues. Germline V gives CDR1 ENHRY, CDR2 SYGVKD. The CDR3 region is CAISAGLAPYRDTQYF. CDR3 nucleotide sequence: TGTGCCATCAGTGCGGGACTAGCGCCATATCGAGATACGCAGTATTTT.

The CDR3 coding sequence is TGCAGTGCTAGTAGGTCGGGTGAGCAGTTCTTC. Protein sequence: CSASRSGEQFF. The gene calls are TRBV20-1 and TRBJ2-1; no firm D call. This CDR3 is 11 amino acids long. The ends were cut back, 3 bases at V and 9 bases at J, with 9 bases in the middle. CDR1 is DFQATT, CDR2 SNEGSKA, per germline (reference sequence).

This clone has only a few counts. The CDR3: CASSQGSASGYNEQFF. Written as DNA, the CDR3 is TGTGCCAGCAGCCAAGGTTCGGCTAGCGGTTACAATGAGCAGTTCTTC. The chain employs TRBV4-2 and TRBJ2-1; the match to TRBD2 covers 7 bases. The CDR3 is 16 residues long. Germline CDR1 and CDR2: LGHNA and YNFKEQ. V was pared by 1 base and J by 4 bases, with 7 bases of the junction left unmatched.

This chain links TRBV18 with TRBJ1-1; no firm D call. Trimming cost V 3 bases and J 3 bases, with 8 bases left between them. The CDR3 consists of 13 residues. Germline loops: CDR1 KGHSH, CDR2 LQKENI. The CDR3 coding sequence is TGTGCCAGCTCACCGAGGGTGGACACTGAAGCTTTCTTT. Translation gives CASSPRVDTEAFF. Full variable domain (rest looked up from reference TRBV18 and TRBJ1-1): NAGVMQNPRHLVRRRGQEARLRCSPMKGHSHVYWYRQLPEEGLKFMVYLQKENIIDESGMPKERFSAEFPKEGPSILRIQQVVRGDSAAYFCASSPRVDTEAFFGQGTRLTVV.

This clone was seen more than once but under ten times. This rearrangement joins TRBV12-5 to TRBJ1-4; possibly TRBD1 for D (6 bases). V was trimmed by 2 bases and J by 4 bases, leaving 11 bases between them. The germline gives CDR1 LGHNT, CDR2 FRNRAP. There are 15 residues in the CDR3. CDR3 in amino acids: CASGLMTGHNEKLFF. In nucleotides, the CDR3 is TGTGCTAGTGGTTTGATGACAGGCCATAATGAAAAACTGTTTTTT.

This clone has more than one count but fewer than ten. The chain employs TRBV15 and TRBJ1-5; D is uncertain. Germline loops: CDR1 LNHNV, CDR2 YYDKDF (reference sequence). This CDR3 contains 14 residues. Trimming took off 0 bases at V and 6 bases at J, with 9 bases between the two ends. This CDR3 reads CATSRDRRVQPQHF. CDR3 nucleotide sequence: TGTGCCACCAGCAGAGATCGACGGGTTCAGCCCCAGCATTTT.

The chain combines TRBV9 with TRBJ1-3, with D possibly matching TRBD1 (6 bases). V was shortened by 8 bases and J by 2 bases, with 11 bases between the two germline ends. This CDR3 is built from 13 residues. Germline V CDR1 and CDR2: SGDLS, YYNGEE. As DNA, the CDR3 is TGTGCCAGTAGGGGGACGGCTGGAAACACCATATATTTT. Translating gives CASRGTAGNTIYF.

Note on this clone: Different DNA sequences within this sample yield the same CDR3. The CDR3 spells CASSTLRGPDTQYF. CDR3 nucleotide sequence: TGTGCCAGCAGCACTCTCAGGGGACCAGATACGCAGTATTTT. The V gene is TRBV11-2, the J gene TRBJ2-3; weak D call: TRBD1 (6 bases). CDR3 length: 14 amino acids. CDR1 is SGHAT, CDR2 FQNNGV, per germline. V shed 5 bases and J shed 4 bases, with 13 bases lying between them.

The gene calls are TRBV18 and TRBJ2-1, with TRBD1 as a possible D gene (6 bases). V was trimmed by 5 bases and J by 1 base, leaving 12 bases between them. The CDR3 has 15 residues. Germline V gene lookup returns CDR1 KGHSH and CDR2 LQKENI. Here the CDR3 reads CASSSGERSYNEQFF. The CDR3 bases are TGTGCCAGCTCATCAGGGGAGCGGTCCTACAATGAGCAGTTCTTC.

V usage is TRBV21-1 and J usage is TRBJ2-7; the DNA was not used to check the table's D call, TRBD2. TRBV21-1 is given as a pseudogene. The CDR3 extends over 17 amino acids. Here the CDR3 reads CASSKEIPGTHMYEQYF. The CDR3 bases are TGTGCCAGCAGCAAGGAGATACCGGGAACCCATATGTACGAGCAGTACTTC.

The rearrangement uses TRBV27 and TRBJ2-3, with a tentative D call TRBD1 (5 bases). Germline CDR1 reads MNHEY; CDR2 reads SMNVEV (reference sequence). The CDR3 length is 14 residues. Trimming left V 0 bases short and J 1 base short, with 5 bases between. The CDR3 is CASSLSRGTDTQYF. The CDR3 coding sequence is TGTGCCAGCAGTTTATCCAGGGGCACAGATACGCAGTATTTT.

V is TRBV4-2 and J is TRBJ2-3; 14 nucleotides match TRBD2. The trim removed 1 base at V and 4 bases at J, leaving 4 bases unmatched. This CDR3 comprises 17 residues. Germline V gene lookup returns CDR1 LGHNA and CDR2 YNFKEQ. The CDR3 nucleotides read TGTGCCAGCAGCCAAGCGGGACTAGCGGGGGCACCAGATACGCAGTATTTT. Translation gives CASSQAGLAGAPDTQYF.

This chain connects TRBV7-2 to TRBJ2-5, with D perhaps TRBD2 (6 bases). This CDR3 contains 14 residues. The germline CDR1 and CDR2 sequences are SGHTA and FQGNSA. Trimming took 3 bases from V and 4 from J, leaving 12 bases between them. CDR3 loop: CASSFRGIGETQYF. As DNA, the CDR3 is TGTGCCAGCAGCTTTCGCGGGATTGGAGAGACCCAGTACTTC.

CDR3 sequence: CASSRARRANEKLFF. In DNA, the CDR3 is TGTGCCAGTAGTAGAGCGCGCCGGGCTAATGAAAAACTGTTTTTT. This rearrangement joins TRBV19 to TRBJ1-4; no firm D call. Trimming took 4 bases from V and 3 from J, leaving 12 bases between them. This CDR3 has 15 residues. CDR1 is LNHDA and CDR2 is SQIVND in the germline V gene (reference sequence).